The sequence of this TCR beta chain was determined in a study of OX40 agonist ivuxolimab in advanced cancers. The CDR3 has 18 residues. Study-wide points: CD8+ T cells were the subset that, on average, had more expanded clones than CD4+.

Remarks on this clone: Its matching antigen is unknown.

TCRdb's copy holds only in-frame clones and misses some; the assay was immunoSEQ multiplex PCR. Here the sample spans tens of thousands of clones, just under 90% being singletons. This specimen was CD4+ or CD8+ T cells sorted from blood, taken in a trial of the OX40 agonist ivuxolimab. This receptor was obtained from an adult with an advanced solid tumor such as melanoma, head and neck, liver or kidney cancer. The chain combines TRBV21-1 with TRBJ1-5. TRBV21-1 is given as a pseudogene. CDR3 nucleotide sequence: TGTGCCAGCAAGGTTAGAGGCCTCAAATCTTATAGCAATCAGCCCCAGCATTTT. It is translated as CASKVRGLKSYSNQPQHF.